This T cell receptor (beta chain) was recovered during a study of blood T cell repertoires in COVID-19. Study information: Specimens from acute and convalescent COVID-19 originated in the United States, Italy and Spain. Sources were T cells, B-cell-depleted T cells, or PBMCs; the material itself was cDNA or gDNA.

V shed 8 bases and J shed 0 bases, with 14 bases lying between them. Germline V lookup: CDR1 SNHLY, CDR2 FYNNEI. The CDR3 sequence is 14 residues long. The data were produced by immunoSEQ multiplex PCR, yet TCRdb's version contains in-frame clones alone and is incomplete. This sample has about 63,000 clones, with around 84% found just once. The chain is built from TRBV2 and TRBJ2-7; maybe TRBD1 (7 bases). This sequence originates from a human donor in a cohort sampled during active COVID-19. The sequenced sample consisted of peripheral blood. CDR3 loop: CASSQGGASYEQYF. For the CDR3, the DNA is TGTGCCAGCTCGCAGGGGGGCGCCTCCTACGAGCAGTACTTC.